This T cell receptor (beta chain) was obtained from a study of PD-1 blockade in classical Hodgkin lymphoma. About the research overall: Treatment was intravenous nivolumab, 3 mg/kg every 2 weeks, until progression. The study, taken as a whole, reports: Complete responders started with a diversity level that resembled newly diagnosed patients at baseline. Patients who began taking nivolumab under 1 year after ASCT were left out.

The germline gives CDR1 SSHAT, CDR2 FNYEAQ (reference sequence). The CDR3 consists of 13 residues. Each patient experienced a relapse that followed autologous stem cell transplantation, and brentuximab vedotin exposure varied. Complete response, partial response or progressive disease constituted the best responses recorded. Generated by immunoSEQ multiplex PCR, the TCRdb table keeps only in-frame clones and is missing some. The repertoire has some 32,000 clones, around 82% of them found once; the top ten carry approximately 35%. With respect to this clone: Its specificity is not known. The junction departs from germline at one end; a sequencing error may be responsible.

This chain links TRBV7-7 with TRBJ2-1; D is uncertain. The sequence came from a human donor with classical Hodgkin lymphoma. Material: peripheral blood mononuclear cells (PBMCs), obtained at baseline. The CDR3 DNA is TGTGCTAGCAGCCCGCTCCGGAGCAATGAGCAGTTCTTC. It specifies CASSPLRSNEQFF.